What follows is one T cell receptor (beta chain) and its context. The sample is drawn from a study of CD8+CD57+ T cells in acquired aplastic anemia. CD8+CD57+ cell expansion, shown by flow cytometry, had occurred in the patients selected for sequencing. Patients had not yet gotten any therapy when their blood was taken for sampling. Genomic DNA provided the template from which TCR beta VDJ and CDR3 profiles were obtained. TCRdb independently ran MiXCR on the reads; one entry per CDR3 protein. The sample lists a few hundred thousand distinct CDR3 sequences; about a third were seen once. Germline V gives CDR1 ENHRY, CDR2 SYGVKD. This CDR3 comprises 15 residues. Unmatched junction bases numbered 8, after V lost 3 bases and J lost 9 bases.

The J gene is TRBJ1-6, the V gene TRBV10-3; 7 nucleotides line up with TRBD1. This receptor was identified in a human donor with aplastic anemia. The sequenced material came from sorted CD4+, CD8+, or CD8+CD57+ T cells (not recorded which) from PBMCs. The CDR3 loop is CAISEGGTEGSPLHF. The CDR3 DNA follows: TGTGCCATCAGTGAAGGGGGGACAGAGGGTTCACCCCTCCACTTT.